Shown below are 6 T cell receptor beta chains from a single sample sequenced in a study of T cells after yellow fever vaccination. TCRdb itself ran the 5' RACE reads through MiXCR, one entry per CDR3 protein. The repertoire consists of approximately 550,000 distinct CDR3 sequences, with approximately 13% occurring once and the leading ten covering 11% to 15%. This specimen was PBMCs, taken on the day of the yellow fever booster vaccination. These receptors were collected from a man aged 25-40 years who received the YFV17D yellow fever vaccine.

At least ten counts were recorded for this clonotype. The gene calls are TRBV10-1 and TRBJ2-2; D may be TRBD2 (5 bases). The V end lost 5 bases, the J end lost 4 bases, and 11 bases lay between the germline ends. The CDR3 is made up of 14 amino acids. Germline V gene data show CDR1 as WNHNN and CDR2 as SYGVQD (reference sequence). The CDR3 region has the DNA TGCGCCAGCAGTCCCGGACGGGGCACCGGGGAGCTGTTTTTT. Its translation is CASSPGRGTGELFF.

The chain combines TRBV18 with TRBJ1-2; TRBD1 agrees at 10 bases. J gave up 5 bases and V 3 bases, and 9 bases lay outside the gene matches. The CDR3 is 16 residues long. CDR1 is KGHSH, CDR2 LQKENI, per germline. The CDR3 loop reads CASSPTVTGGEYGYTF. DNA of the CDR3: TGTGCCAGCTCACCCACCGTGACAGGGGGCGAATATGGCTACACCTTC. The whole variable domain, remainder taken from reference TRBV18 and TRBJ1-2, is NAGVMQNPRHLVRRRGQEARLRCSPMKGHSHVYWYRQLPEEGLKFMVYLQKENIIDESGMPKERFSAEFPKEGPSILRIQQVVRGDSAAYFCASSPTVTGGEYGYTFGSGTRLTVV.

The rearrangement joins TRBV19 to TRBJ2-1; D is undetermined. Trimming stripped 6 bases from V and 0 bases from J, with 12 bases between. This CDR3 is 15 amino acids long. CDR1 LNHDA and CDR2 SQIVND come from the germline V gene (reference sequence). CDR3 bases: TGTGCCAGTAGCCGATCAATAAACTCCTACAATGAGCAGTTCTTC. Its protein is CASSRSINSYNEQFF.

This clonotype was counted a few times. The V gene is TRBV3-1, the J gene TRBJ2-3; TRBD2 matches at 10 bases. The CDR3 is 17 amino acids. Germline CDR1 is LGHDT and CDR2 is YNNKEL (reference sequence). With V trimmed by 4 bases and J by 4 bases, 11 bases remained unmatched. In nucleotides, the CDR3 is TGTGCCAGCAGCCGTACCCCAAGCGGGAGGGAAGCAGATACGCAGTATTTT. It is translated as CASSRTPSGREADTQYF.

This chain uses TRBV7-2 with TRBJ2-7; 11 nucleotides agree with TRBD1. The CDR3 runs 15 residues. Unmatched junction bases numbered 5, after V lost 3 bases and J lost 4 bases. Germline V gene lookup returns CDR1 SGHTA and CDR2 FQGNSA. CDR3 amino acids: CASSFDGQGAYEQYF. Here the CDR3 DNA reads TGTGCCAGCAGCTTTGATGGACAGGGGGCTTACGAGCAGTACTTC. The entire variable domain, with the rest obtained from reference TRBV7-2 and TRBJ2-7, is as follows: GAGVSQSPSNKVTEKGKDVELRCDPISGHTALYWYRQSLGQGLEFLIYFQGNSAPDKSGLPSDRFSAERTGGSVSTLTIQRTQQEDSAVYLCASSFDGQGAYEQYFGPGTRLTVT.

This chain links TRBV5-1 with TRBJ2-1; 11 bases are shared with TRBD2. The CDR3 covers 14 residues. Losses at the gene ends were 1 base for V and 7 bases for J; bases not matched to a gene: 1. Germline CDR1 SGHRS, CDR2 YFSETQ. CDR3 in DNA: TGCGCCAGCAGCTTGTGGACTAGCGGGAATGAGCAGTTCTTC. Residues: CASSLWTSGNEQFF.